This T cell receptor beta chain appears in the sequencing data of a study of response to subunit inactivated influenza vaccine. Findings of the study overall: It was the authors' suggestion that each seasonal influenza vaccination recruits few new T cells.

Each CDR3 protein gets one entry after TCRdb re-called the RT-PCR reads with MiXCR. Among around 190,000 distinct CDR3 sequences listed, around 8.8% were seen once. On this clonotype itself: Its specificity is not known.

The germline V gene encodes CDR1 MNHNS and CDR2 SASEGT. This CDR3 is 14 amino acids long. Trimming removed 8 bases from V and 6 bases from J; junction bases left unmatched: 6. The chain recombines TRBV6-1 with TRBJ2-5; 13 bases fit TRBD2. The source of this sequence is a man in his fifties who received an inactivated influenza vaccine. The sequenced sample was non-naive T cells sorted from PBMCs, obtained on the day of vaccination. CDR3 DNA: TGTGCCAGCTCCGGGACTAGCGGGGCACAGACCCAGTACTTC. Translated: CASSGTSGAQTQYF.